Reported below is one T cell receptor (beta chain). This clonotype was seen a few times. The target of this receptor is not known. Per-base quality was not reported, and no clone a single base away is much larger than it. Reads for this sample came from an Illumina HiSeq 1500. The raw public reads went through TCRdb reprocessing: fastp at Q25, MiXCR clone calling, in-frame beta chains kept. For every CDR3 protein sequence, its rows merge into one entry that carries the most common genes and DNA. The sample table shows just over 300,000 distinct CDR3 sequences, and roughly a sixth are seen once. The top ten clones comprise 9.5% to 15% of the sample. This record comes from a study of T cell repertoires in cytomegalovirus infection (dated by TCRdb to between 2017 and 2020). As for the study more broadly: Donor HLA type was relevant to the analysis, as public TCR beta signatures indicated carriage of CMV infection together with the matching HLA type. Broad study findings and their caveats: The ex vivo response was dominated by HLA-C-restricted CMV-specific TCR beta clonotypes, which also provided the single most frequent clonotype in two of eight donors. In both this cohort and an independent roughly 350-donor cohort, the cumulative frequency of public TCR beta family members distinguished carriers of CMV infection plus the relevant HLA type.

The sequencing input was PBMCs. The receptor's source is a human donor in good health (CMV status not recorded). Some clones in this sample may be carry-over from other donors' samples.

CDR3 loop: CASSFDLGGGNTEAFF. The nucleotides read TGTGCCAGCAGTTTCGACCTGGGGGGCGGGAACACTGAAGCTTTCTTT. The receptor chain draws on TRBV6-6 and TRBJ1-1; TRBD1 could be the D gene, as 6 bases match. The junction shows trimming of 4 bases on V and 1 base on J, plus 16 bases between the germline ends. CDR3 length: 16 amino acids, cysteine to phenylalanine. Only CDR3 DNA is held: 48 bases, read in frame from base 1. Via the germline V gene (reference sequence), CDR1 is MNHNY and CDR2 SVGAGI.